Described below is a single TCR beta chain sequence and its context. This clone was found once. This clone's antigen is unknown. No qualities accompany the bases; no much larger clone lies one base away. The data derive from a study of cytomegalovirus exposure and HLA in healthy donors (dated by TCRdb to between 2016 and 2019). Background for the entire study: An earlier analysis of 587 of the donors reported more than 250 Gb of sequence data and 117 million unique TCR beta sequences from some 180 million T cells. About 280 gigabases of sequencing data and around 88 million unique TCR sequences made up an early release that covered nearly 650 HLA-typed donors. Of the roughly 400 genotyped donors, approximately 82% fell in the genetic ancestry cluster associated with self-reported Caucasian donors. The study aimed to test whether cataloging public T cell receptors could reveal signatures of past pathogen exposure. The study used immunosequencing to profile the T cell repertoires of more than 650 subjects and linked those repertoires to cytomegalovirus serostatus. Besides the first cohort of roughly 660 subjects, a separate validation cohort made up of around 120 different subjects was used. High-throughput TCR immunosequencing, statistical association of individual TCRs with disease status, and machine learning were combined to predict cytomegalovirus infection status. A later analysis re-examined previously published TCR beta repertoires from 600 to 700 donors and added high-resolution HLA genotyping to investigate patterns of TCR occurrence. Rather than drawing on any new phenotypic data, the later analysis identified candidate immune exposures from TCR beta sequences and the way those sequences occurred across donors. An earlier analysis of fewer than 700 of the donors applied high-throughput TCR beta sequencing to assess whether each TCR beta V gene segment acted as functional or pseudogenic. Donor age, sex, ethnicity and CMV serostatus were collected together with the repertoire data. A later genetic analysis took genome-wide SNP genotypes for about 65% of the 666 donors and used that subset as a discovery cohort. Every repertoire in the discovery cohort had been generated on one and the same sequencing platform. Class I and class II HLA loci were covered by the typing at four-digit resolution. The number of donors typed differed by locus, with roughly 620-630 for A, B, C, DRB1 and DQB1, 522 for DQA1, 600 to 610 for DPA1, and 472 for DPB1. Roughly 5 DR-DQ haplotypes were handled as single units for association and clustering, since linkage in the cohort was strong. Across approximately 400 genotyped donors of the cohort, an average of about 200,000 unique TCR beta nucleotide sequences per donor were sequenced, and around 20% of those sequences were non-productive. The research as a whole found: In a later analysis, the rate of TCR association differed among HLA loci, with DRB1 alleles having the most associated TCRs and HLA-C alleles having the fewest. In this cohort, only TCR beta chains were sequenced, and detectable features were limited by the absence of alpha or paired-chain data. The 87-base-pair reads could not distinguish some IMGT-functional V segments, including TRBV6-2 and TRBV6-3, so those segments were excluded. The presence/absence analyses assumed that sequencing depth was roughly uniform across donors, and that assumption may not be true. It was suggested by the authors that the approach could potentially be generalized to other disease states and immunological phenotypes. Most TCR sequences were seen in very few donors, while some public TCRs were found in many individuals. A few of the identified cytomegalovirus-associated TCR beta chains were confirmed in vitro to be specific for cytomegalovirus antigens. For the cohort, immune exposure information was limited to CMV serostatus. The classifier was reported to diagnose cytomegalovirus status with high specificity and sensitivity in both the original cohort and the validation cohort. V-gene and J-gene trimming of TCR beta chains was associated with a missense DCLRE1C variant in a later genetic analysis, and the association was replicated in an independent cohort. Broadly in line with IMGT annotations, most TCR beta V segments showed up in productive rearrangements about 87% or about 30% of the time in an earlier analysis of approximately 640 of the donors. A cluster of highly shared sequence variants was judged likely to represent a technical artifact of the sequencing pipeline. A further reported finding was that TCR beta sequences accurately predicted the HLA-A and HLA-B alleles for most subjects in the first cohort. In a later analysis, over 15,000 TCR beta sequences were associated with specific HLA alleles at a false discovery rate of 0.05. Because HLA typing was missing for some donors at each locus, association tests included only the typed subset. In a later analysis, HLA-associated TCR beta chains were found to be more clonally expanded and to have lower generation probabilities than equally common non-associated chains. Linkage disequilibrium might explain the correlated functional status among segregating V segments, but an unknown experimental factor could not be excluded. Most CMV-associated TCR beta chains appeared to be HLA-restricted in a later analysis, and the HLA associations seemed to be driven largely by CMV exposure. A later analysis reported that several top co-occurrence clusters appeared linked to parvovirus B19, influenza, CMV and Epstein-Barr virus. When HLA alleles, especially DR and DQ, strongly co-occurred, attributing TCR associations to individual alleles was difficult. Because counts were too low, 15 to 20 rarely observed V segments, including chromosome 9 orphons, were excluded from the earlier analysis of 587 of the donors. According to a later genetic analysis, donors in an Asian-associated ancestry cluster had fewer N-insertions in productive TCRs than the approximately 630-donor mean. A total of roughly 160 TCR beta chains were listed by the study as associated with cytomegalovirus.

The library was made by the immunoSEQ multiplex PCR assay. The multiplex PCR relied on a mix of 60 forward primers for TCR Vbeta segments and 13 reverse primers for TCR Jbeta segments. The CDR3 region of rearranged TCR beta genes was amplified from genomic DNA with a multiplex PCR assay. The amplified TCR beta libraries were sequenced on the Illumina HiSeq System as 87-base-pair reads. The source study handled its data this way. Across the roughly 700 repertoires, a later analysis counted some 80 million unique TCR beta chains, around 11 million of which were shared by at least two donors. Raw reads were error-corrected and collapsed into unique sequences with a nearest-neighbor algorithm that merged closely related sequences to remove PCR and sequencing errors. Alignment of CDR3 sequences to IMGT reference sequences was used to assign V, D and J gene segments. For a sequence to be retained, a match of at least six nucleotides to both a V gene segment and a J gene segment was required. Rearrangements were classified as productive when the CDR3 lacked stop codons and remained in frame with V and J, and all other rearrangements were classified as non-productive. CDR3 was defined according to IMGT convention as the region running from the second conserved V-encoded cysteine to the conserved J-encoded phenylalanine. The earlier analysis of about 590 of the donors excluded sequences that lacked an unambiguous match to a single V gene segment. In an earlier analysis of a few hundred of the donors, a V segment was called functional when productive rearrangements were above 56.7%, and segregating when the standard deviation between donors exceeded 5%. To diagnose cytomegalovirus status from the catalog of TCR beta chain sequences, a statistical classification framework was built. V and J gene assignment, in a later analysis, came from comparing TCR nucleotide sequences with IMGT/GENE-DB human TR gene sequences. Using the TCRdist pipeline, a later analysis assigned CDR3 sequences along with most-parsimonious VDJ recombination scenarios. A later analysis defined each TCR beta chain by its CDR3 amino acid sequence plus V-gene family, and excluded reads lacking a unique V-gene family. To address suspected cross-contamination and a sequencing artifact, a later analysis removed several hundred highly shared, low-generation-probability nucleotide sequences. For each public chain, a later analysis derived a clonal expansion index from normalized ranks of inferred template counts within each repertoire. In a later analysis, generation probabilities were computed using a VDJ recombination model fitted to out-of-frame rearrangements, and the results were checked against IGoR. A later analysis scored TCR-TCR, TCR-HLA and TCR-CMV co-occurrence with hypergeometric tests, applying a repertoire-size bias correction to TCR pairs. A later analysis estimated false discovery rates by permuting HLA or CMV assignments 20 times. A later analysis grouped co-occurring TCRs with DBSCAN, adding TCRdist sequence similarity when clustering within HLA-allele-positive subsets. Repertoires with fewer than 30,000 or more than 120,000 public chains, plus five repertoires with anomalous nucleotide sharing, were excluded from co-occurrence clustering. TCRdb stores this immuneACCESS table with in-frame sequences only. Part of the clones is absent; in the studies checked, under half of the shortfall reflects unresolved V genes, and no reason is known for the rest. V and J calls plus clone size are reproduced from that table; the DNA served to infer D and trimming. In this sample the table shows tens of thousands of clones, about 80% of which occur a single time. The ten top clones hold roughly 50% of the sample.

Taken from cysteine to phenylalanine, the CDR3 has 15 residues. Here the CDR3 DNA is all that survives: 45 bases in frame from base 1. In the germline V gene, CDR1 corresponds to MNHEY and CDR2 to SVGAGI. A distance of 8 bases separates the germline ends of V and J, which lose 2 bases and 0 bases respectively. In total, approximately 700 healthy bone marrow donors made up the cohort. Cohort members were all nominally healthy when sampled, although unrecorded immune exposures were likely present. The donor tested CMV seropositive, placing the donor among the approximately 290 seropositive members of the cohort. Each donor provided a peripheral blood sample, and peripheral blood mononuclear cells were used for TCR beta sequencing. The Qiagen DNeasy Blood Extraction Kit was used to extract genomic DNA from the blood cell samples.

The sequencing sample was made of PBMCs. The origin of this receptor is a man between 50 and 59 years old in good health and CMV-seropositive. The V and J genes are TRBV6-5 and TRBJ1-3, and perhaps TRBD1 as D gene, on 6 matching bases. The nucleotide sequence is given as TGTGCCAGCAGTTACCAGGGGTCCTCTGGAAACACCATATATTTT. Translated, it gives CASSYQGSSGNTIYF.